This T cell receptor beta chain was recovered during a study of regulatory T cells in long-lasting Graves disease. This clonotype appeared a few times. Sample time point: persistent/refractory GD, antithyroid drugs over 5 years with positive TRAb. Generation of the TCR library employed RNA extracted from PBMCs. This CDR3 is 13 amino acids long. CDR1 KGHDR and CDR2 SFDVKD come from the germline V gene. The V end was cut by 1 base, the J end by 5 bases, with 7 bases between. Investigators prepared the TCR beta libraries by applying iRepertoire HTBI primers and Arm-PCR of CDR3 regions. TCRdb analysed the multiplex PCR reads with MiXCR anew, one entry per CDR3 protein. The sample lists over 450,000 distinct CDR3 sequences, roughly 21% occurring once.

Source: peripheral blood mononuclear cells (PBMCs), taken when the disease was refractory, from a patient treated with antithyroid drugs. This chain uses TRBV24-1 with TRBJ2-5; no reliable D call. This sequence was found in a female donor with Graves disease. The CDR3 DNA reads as TGTGCCACCAGTGATTTTTCGCGGGAGACCCAGTACTTC. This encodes CATSDFSRETQYF.